These 3 T cell receptor beta chains originate from one sample sequenced in a study of T cell changes during pregnancy in multiple sclerosis. Data came from immunoSEQ multiplex PCR; TCRdb stores just in-frame clones and leaves some out. The sample lists approximately 100,000 clones, around 93% occurring once. The sequencing here drew on peripheral blood, taken in the third trimester of pregnancy. The source is a female donor with multiple sclerosis, enrolled in a pregnancy study.

The CDR3 sequence is CAVGLAGSGANVLTF. The CDR3 DNA reads as TGTGCCGTCGGACTAGCGGGCTCTGGGGCCAACGTCCTGACTTTC. The chain carries TRBV10-3 and TRBJ2-6; TRBD2 aligns across 11 bases. CDR3 length: 15 residues. The germline CDR1 and CDR2 sequences are ENHRY and SYGVKD. J lost 0 bases, V lost 11 bases, and 3 bases had no gene match.

V and J are TRBV29-1 and TRBJ2-7; possible D gene TRBD1, 5 bases. CDR3 length: 11 residues. V was pared by 4 bases and J by 3 bases, with 7 bases between. Germline CDR1 is SQVTM and CDR2 is ANQGSEA. This chain's CDR3 is CSVGQNYEQYF. The DNA of the CDR3 is TGCAGCGTTGGACAGAACTACGAGCAGTACTTC.

The chain recombines TRBV5-6 with TRBJ2-3; 10 positions match TRBD1. V dropped 4 bases and J dropped 4; count of bases not matched to a gene: 3. This CDR3 comprises 14 residues. Germline values: CDR1 SGHDT, CDR2 YYEEEE. This CDR3 reads CASSTGQGADTQYF. CDR3 sequence (DNA): TGTGCCAGCAGCACCGGACAGGGGGCAGATACGCAGTATTTT.